Listed below are T cell receptor beta chains from one sample, sequenced in a study of T cells in Graves' hyperthyroidism and ophthalmopathy. Using its own MiXCR run on the multiplex PCR reads, TCRdb lists one record per CDR3 protein. The repertoire includes approximately 610,000 distinct CDR3 sequences, roughly 14% of them detected once, and approximately 4.2% sits in the top ten. The sequencing sample was made of blood. These receptor sequences come from a middle-aged woman with Graves' ophthalmopathy. Both conserved end residues are trimmed from each CDR3. A D gene is named only where the DNA matches it firmly.

v_call d_call cdr3_aa
TRBV10-3 TRBD1 AISKKPGQGSPYEQY
TRBV29-1 TRBD1 SVVNWAGGYEQY
TRBV2 TRBD1 ASRRGQGGEQY
TRBV9 - ASSDAGYRDNSPLH
TRBV5-1 - ASSLEGGSAEAF
TRBV7-6 - ASSPIPGQPQH
TRBV12-3/TRBV12-4 - ASRQGGGETQY
TRBV6-2/TRBV6-3 TRBD1 VSSYRQGDNSPLH
TRBV5-4 TRBD1 ASSSTGVLSYEQY
TRBV11-3 TRBD1 ASSPDRVVDTEAF
TRBV2 - ASNGKIYGYT
TRBV6-5 - ASSYTSGPRYEQY
TRBV28 - ASSSRSKGGLNSPLH
TRBV27 TRBD2 ASSPRGAGVNEQY
TRBV20-1 - SARLGEGYT
TRBV6-2/TRBV6-3 TRBD1 ASRATGEHGYT
TRBV20-1 TRBD1 SARDRGGQETQY
TRBV28 TRBD1 ASSSAGTVQETQY
TRBV12-3/TRBV12-4 TRBD2 ASSFSASGIYEQY
TRBV5-1 TRBD1 ASSLGDSSGNTIY
TRBV28 TRBD2 ASSFTSATQIEY
TRBV4-2 - ASSQDKAQETQY
TRBV2 - ASSVAGRYEQY